This TCR beta chain originates from a study of CD8 T cell repertoires and HIV-1 epitope variants. Across the whole study: Tested: three Gag epitope families, Nef HW9 and YT9. The baseline condition was 1M T cells left uncultured. General study findings and limits: About 5 clonotypes recognized Nef KF9, one HW9, none TAALDMSHF.

The CDR3 covers 14 residues. Germline V gene lookup returns CDR1 MNHEY and CDR2 SMNVEV (reference sequence). Trimming pared 5 bases from V and 7 bases from J, leaving 15 bases between. This clone has just one count. Its target is unknown. Clones were read by immunoSEQ multiplex PCR, and TCRdb kept only the in-frame ones, dropping some. The table lists about 5,800 clones, roughly two thirds of them singletons, with 44% in the top ten. The sequence derives from a male donor with HIV. The rearrangement uses TRBV27 and TRBJ1-5, with TRBD1 as a possible D gene (6 bases). What was sequenced was cultured CD8+ T cells derived from PBMCs. CDR3 coding DNA: TGTGCCAGCAGTATACAGGGTTTAGGACAGCCCCAGCATTTT. It yields the protein CASSIQGLGQPQHF.